This T cell receptor (beta chain) was recovered during a study of cytomegalovirus exposure and HLA in healthy donors. In regard to this clone: Its antigen remains unidentified.

Findings and caveats of the study: As was reported, the classifier diagnosed cytomegalovirus status with high specificity and sensitivity. The study labeled 170 or so TCR beta chains cytomegalovirus-associated.

Per the germline V gene, CDR1 is SGHTA and CDR2 is FQGNSA. The CDR3 totals 16 residues. V lost 3 bases and J lost 6, with 18 bases in between. The protocol was immunoSEQ multiplex PCR, while the TCRdb copy is restricted to in-frame clones and leaves out a portion. The sample shows about 56,000 clones, roughly 87% of them seen only once. Sequencing was done on a sample of PBMCs. The clonotype was recovered from a woman aged 18-29 years in good health and CMV-seronegative. The chain couples TRBV7-2 to TRBJ2-4; weak D call: TRBD1 (6 bases). The CDR3 DNA follows: TGTGCCAGCAGCTTTAAGCGGACAGCCGGGGCAAACATTCAGTACTTC. This encodes CASSFKRTAGANIQYF.